These 8 T cell receptor beta chains were sequenced from one sample in a study of T cell responses to AZD1222 COVID-19 vaccine. Measured with immunoSEQ multiplex PCR; TCRdb has only the in-frame clones, and not every one. The table records 95,000 to 150,000 clones, over 75% of them present only once. The sequences come from peripheral blood, collected on day 0 of AZD1222 vaccination. These receptor sequences come from an adult in good health.

V usage is TRBV5-4 and J usage is TRBJ2-7; D possibly matches TRBD1 or TRBD2 (5 bases each). The CDR3 loop spans 16 amino acids. Per germline, CDR1 SGHNT and CDR2 YYREEE (reference sequence). Trimming left V 0 bases short and J 2 bases short, with 15 bases between. In DNA form, the CDR3 reads TGTGCCAGCAGCTTGGCCGGGGCAGTCCGACCCTACGAGCAGTACTTC. The encoded protein is CASSLAGAVRPYEQYF.

The CDR3 DNA follows: TGTGCCAGTAGTGATAGATTCACAGATACGCAGTATTTT. As protein: CASSDRFTDTQYF. The chain has TRBV19 and TRBJ2-3; D is undetermined. The V end lost 5 bases, the J end lost 2 bases, and 8 bases lay between the germline ends. The V gene's germline CDR1 is LNHDA and CDR2 SQIVND (reference sequence). The CDR3 totals 13 residues.

J is TRBJ2-7 and V is TRBV18, with 13 bases lining up with TRBD2. The V gene end was trimmed by 5 bases and the J gene end by 4 bases; junction bases not matched to a gene: 11. CDR1 and CDR2 from the germline V gene are KGHSH and LQKENI. CDR3 length: 17 residues. Here the CDR3 DNA reads TGTGCCAGCTCAGCGGGCTCACTAGCGGGAGGGTTATACGAGCAGTACTTC. The encoded protein is CASSAGSLAGGLYEQYF.

This clone was counted a single time. V is TRBV5-1 and J is TRBJ1-4, with D perhaps TRBD1 (5 bases). Germline CDR1 SGHRS, CDR2 YFSETQ. Trimming cost V 3 bases and J 4 bases, with 13 bases left between them. The CDR3 is 15 residues long. CDR3 amino acids: CASSSGTFLNEKLFF. CDR3 coding DNA: TGCGCCAGCAGCTCAGGGACTTTTCTTAATGAAAAACTGTTTTTT.

J is TRBJ2-7 and V is TRBV10-3; perhaps TRBD1 as D (5 bases). V shed 5 bases and J shed 6 bases, with 11 bases lying between them. Germline V gives CDR1 ENHRY, CDR2 SYGVKD. There are 12 residues in the CDR3. CDR3 coding DNA: TGTGCCATCAGTCCCGACAGCCTCGAGCAGTACTTC. Translating it yields CAISPDSLEQYF.

This clone is a singleton in its sample. The chain uses TRBV5-8 and TRBJ1-5; 7 positions match TRBD1. The J segment lost 0 bases and the V segment lost 0 bases, leaving 0 bases of the junction unmatched. CDR1 SGHTS and CDR2 YDEGEE come from the germline V gene. The CDR3 runs 15 residues. The DNA of the CDR3 is TGTGCCAGCAGCTTGGGGACAGGTAGCAATCAGCCCCAGCATTTT. Its protein is CASSLGTGSNQPQHF.

This clone appeared a single time. The chain joins TRBV6-2 or TRBV6-3 to TRBJ1-5, with no clear D. Germline values: CDR1 MNHEY, CDR2 SVGEGT. This CDR3 is built from 15 residues. V was clipped by 4 bases and J by 0 bases, with 10 bases between them. CDR3 sequence (DNA): TGTGCCAGCAGTTCGTACAGTGATAGCAATCAGCCCCAGCATTTT. Translating gives CASSSYSDSNQPQHF.

The chain carries TRBV29-1 and TRBJ2-1; D gene uncertain. The CDR3 sequence is 12 residues long. The V gene's germline CDR1 is SQVTM and CDR2 ANQGSEA. V lost 7 bases to trimming and J lost 7 bases, with 14 bases between them. This CDR3 reads CSGSVGRNEQFF. The CDR3 DNA sequence: TGCAGCGGCTCCGTAGGTCGGAATGAGCAGTTCTTC.